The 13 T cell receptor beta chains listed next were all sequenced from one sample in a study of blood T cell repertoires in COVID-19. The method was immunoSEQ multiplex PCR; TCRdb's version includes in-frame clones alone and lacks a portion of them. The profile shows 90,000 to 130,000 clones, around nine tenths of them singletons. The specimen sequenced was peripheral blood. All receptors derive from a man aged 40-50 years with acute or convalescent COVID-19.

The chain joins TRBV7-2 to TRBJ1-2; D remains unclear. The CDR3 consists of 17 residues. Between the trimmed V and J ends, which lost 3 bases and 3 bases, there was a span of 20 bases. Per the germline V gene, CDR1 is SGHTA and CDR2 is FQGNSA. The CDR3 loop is CASSFGGPPVSDYGYTF. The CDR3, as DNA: TGTGCCAGCAGCTTTGGAGGCCCACCGGTATCTGACTATGGCTACACCTTC. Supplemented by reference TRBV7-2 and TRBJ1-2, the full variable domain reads GAGVSQSPSNKVTEKGKDVELRCDPISGHTALYWYRQSLGQGLEFLIYFQGNSAPDKSGLPSDRFSAERTGGSVSTLTIQRTQQEDSAVYLCASSFGGPPVSDYGYTFGSGTRLTVV.

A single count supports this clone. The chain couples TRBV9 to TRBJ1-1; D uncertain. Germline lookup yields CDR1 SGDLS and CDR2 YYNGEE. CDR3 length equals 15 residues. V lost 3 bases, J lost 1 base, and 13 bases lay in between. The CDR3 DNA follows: TGTGCCAGCAGCGCACCAGTGGGCGCGAACACTGAAGCTTTCTTT. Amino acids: CASSAPVGANTEAFF. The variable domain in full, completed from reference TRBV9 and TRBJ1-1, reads DSGVTQTPKHLITATGQRVTLRCSPRSGDLSVYWYQQSLDQGLQFLIQYYNGEERAKGNILERFSAQQFPDLHSELNLSSLELGDSALYFCASSAPVGANTEAFFGQGTRLTVV.

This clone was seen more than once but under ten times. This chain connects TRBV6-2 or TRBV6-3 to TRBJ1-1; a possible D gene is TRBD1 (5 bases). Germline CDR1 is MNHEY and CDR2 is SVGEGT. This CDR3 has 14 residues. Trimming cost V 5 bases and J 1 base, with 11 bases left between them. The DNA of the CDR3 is TGTGCCAGCAGTCCAAGACAGCGGAACACTGAAGCTTTCTTT. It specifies CASSPRQRNTEAFF.

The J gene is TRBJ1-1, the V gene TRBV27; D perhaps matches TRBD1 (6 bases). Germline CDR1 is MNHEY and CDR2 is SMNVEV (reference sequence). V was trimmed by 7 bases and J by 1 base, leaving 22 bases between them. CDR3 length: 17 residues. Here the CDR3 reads CASTSFRGALRNTEAFF. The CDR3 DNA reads TGTGCCAGCACCTCCTTCCGGGGGGCATTGCGGAACACTGAAGCTTTCTTT.

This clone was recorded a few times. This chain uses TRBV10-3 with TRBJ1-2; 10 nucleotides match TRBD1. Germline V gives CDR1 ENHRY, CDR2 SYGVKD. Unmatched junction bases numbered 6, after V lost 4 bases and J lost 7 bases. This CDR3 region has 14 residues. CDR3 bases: TGTGCCATCAGTGGGGACAGGGGAACGGCTGGCTACACCTTC. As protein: CAISGDRGTAGYTF.

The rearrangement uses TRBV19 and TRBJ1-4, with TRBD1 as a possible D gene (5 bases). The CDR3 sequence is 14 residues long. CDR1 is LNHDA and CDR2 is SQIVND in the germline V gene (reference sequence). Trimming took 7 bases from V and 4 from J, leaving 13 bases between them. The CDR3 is CASMGSGFNEKLFF. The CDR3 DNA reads TGTGCCAGTATGGGTTCAGGGTTTAATGAAAAACTGTTTTTT.

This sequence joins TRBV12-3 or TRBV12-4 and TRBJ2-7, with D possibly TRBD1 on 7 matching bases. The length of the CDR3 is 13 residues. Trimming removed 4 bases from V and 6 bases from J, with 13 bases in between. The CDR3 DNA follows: TGTGCCAGCAGTTCGAACAGGGGAGGCGAGCAGTACTTC. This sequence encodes CASSSNRGGEQYF.

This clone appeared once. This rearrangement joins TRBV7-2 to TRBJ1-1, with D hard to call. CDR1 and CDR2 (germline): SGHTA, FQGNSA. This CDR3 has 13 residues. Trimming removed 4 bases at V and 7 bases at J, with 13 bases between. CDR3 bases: TGTGCCAGCAGCTCCTCGACAAAGGTTGAAGCTTTCTTT. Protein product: CASSSSTKVEAFF.

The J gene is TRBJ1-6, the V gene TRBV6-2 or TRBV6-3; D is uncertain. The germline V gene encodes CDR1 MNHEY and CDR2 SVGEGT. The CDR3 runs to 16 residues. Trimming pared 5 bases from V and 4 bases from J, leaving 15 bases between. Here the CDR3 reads CASSNPGRTYNSPLHF. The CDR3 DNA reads TGTGCCAGCAGTAATCCCGGACGGACTTATAATTCACCCCTCCACTTT.

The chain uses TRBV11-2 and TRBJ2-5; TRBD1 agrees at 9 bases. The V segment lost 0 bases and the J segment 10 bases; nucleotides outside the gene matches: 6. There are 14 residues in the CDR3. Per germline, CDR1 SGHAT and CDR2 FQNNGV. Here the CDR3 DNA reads TGTGCCAGCAGCTTAGAACAGGGGGCAGGGGACCAGTACTTC. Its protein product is CASSLEQGAGDQYF.

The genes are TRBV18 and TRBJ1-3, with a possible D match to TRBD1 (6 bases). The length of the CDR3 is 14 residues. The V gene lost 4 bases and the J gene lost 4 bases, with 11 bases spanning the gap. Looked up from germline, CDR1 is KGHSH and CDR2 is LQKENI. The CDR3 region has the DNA TGTGCCAGCTCACAGGGGGTCAGCGGAAACACCATATATTTT. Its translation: CASSQGVSGNTIYF.

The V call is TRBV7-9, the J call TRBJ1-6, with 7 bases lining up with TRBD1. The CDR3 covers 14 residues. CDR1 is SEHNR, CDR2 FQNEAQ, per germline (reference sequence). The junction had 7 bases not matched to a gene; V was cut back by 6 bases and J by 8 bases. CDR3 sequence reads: CASRPTGDYSPLHF. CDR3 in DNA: TGTGCCAGCAGACCAACAGGGGATTATTCACCCCTCCACTTT. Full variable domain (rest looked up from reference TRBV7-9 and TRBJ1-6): DTGVSQNPRHKITKRGQNVTFRCDPISEHNRLYWYRQTLGQGPEFLTYFQNEAQLEKSRLLSDRFSAERPKGSFSTLEIQRTEQGDSAMYLCASRPTGDYSPLHFGNGTRLTVT.

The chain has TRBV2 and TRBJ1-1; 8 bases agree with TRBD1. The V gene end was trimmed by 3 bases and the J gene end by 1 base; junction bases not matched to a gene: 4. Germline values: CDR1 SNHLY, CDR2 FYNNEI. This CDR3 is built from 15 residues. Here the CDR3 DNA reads TGTGCCAGCAGTGACCCGGGACAGGCGAACACTGAAGCTTTCTTT. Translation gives CASSDPGQANTEAFF.